Detailed here is one T cell receptor beta chain. This record comes from a study of blood T cell repertoires in COVID-19. Study-wide background: Acute-phase and convalescent COVID-19 samples originated in the United States, Italy and Spain.

The germline V gene has CDR1 MNHNS and CDR2 SASEGT. The CDR3 is 13 residues long. Between the trimmed V and J ends, which lost 8 bases and 7 bases, there was a span of 15 bases. Seattle's enrolled individuals joined amid active infection and were then monitored longitudinally. In the source study's methods: Nucleated cell number was recorded as an estimate derived from reference gene primer amplification. Produced via immunoSEQ multiplex PCR; TCRdb's table is partial and in-frame only. V and J calls and clone size come straight from that table; D and trimming were deduced from the DNA. The repertoire holds around 130,000 clones, with 65% to 85% as singletons.

The genes are TRBV6-1 and TRBJ1-5; D is unclear. The specimen was peripheral blood. The TCR was taken from a man aged 25-45 years with COVID-19, enrolled during active disease. The CDR3: CASLQTRGQPQHF. CDR3 sequence (DNA): TGTGCCAGCCTCCAGACACGAGGGCAGCCCCAGCATTTT.